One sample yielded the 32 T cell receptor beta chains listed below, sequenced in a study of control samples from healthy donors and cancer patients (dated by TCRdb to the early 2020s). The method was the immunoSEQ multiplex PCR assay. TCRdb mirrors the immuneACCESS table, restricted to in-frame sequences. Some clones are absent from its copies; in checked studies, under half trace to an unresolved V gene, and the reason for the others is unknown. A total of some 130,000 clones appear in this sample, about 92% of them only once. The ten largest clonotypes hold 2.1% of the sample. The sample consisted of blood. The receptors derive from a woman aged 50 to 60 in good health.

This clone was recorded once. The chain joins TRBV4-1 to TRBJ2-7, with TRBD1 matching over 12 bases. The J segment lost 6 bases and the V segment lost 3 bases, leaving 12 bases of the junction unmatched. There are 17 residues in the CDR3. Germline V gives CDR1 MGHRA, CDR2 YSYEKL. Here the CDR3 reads CASSHRKMGQGAVEQYF. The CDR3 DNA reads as TGCGCCAGCAGCCACCGTAAGATGGGACAGGGGGCGGTCGAGCAGTACTTC.

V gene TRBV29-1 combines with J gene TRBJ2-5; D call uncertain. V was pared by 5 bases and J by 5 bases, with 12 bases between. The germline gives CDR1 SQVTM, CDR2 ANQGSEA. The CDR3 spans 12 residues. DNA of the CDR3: TGCAGCGTTACCTGGAGCGTCGAGACCCAGTACTTC. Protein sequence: CSVTWSVETQYF.

CDR3: CASSPEQGANWAFF. DNA for the CDR3: TGTGCCAGCTCACCTGAACAGGGCGCCAACTGGGCTTTCTTT. The genes are TRBV18 and TRBJ1-1, with D perhaps matching TRBD1 (6 bases). V lost 3 bases and J lost 11, with 19 bases in between. The CDR3 consists of 14 residues. The germline V gene has CDR1 KGHSH and CDR2 LQKENI.

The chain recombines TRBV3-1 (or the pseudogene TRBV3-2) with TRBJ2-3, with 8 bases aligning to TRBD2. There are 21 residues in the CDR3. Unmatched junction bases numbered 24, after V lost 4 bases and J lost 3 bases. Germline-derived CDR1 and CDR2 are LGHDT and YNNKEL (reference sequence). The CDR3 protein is CASSRGRLARNSAVSTDTQYF. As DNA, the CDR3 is TGTGCCAGCAGCCGGGGGCGACTAGCGCGGAACTCGGCAGTGAGTACAGATACGCAGTATTTT.

The CDR3 DNA follows: TGTGCCAGCAGTTTAGGCAGGTCCTATGGCTACACCTTC. Protein sequence: CASSLGRSYGYTF. This chain joins TRBV12-3 or TRBV12-4 and TRBJ1-2; D is unresolved. With 1 base removed from V and 4 bases from J, the gap between germline ends came to 7 bases. CDR3 length: 13 amino acids.

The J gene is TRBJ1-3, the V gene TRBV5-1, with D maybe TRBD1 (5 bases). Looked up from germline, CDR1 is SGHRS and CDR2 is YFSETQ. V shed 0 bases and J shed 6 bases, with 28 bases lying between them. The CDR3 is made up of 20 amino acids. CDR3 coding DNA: TGCGCCAGCAGCTTGGATCCGTCGTCGGGGGGTGCCGGATTGACAAACACCATATATTTT. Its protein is CASSLDPSSGGAGLTNTIYF.

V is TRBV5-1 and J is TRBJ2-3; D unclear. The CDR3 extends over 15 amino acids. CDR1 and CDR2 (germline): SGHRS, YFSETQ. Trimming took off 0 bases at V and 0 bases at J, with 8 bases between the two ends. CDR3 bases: TGCGCCAGCAGCTTGGGGGGTACTAGCACAGATACGCAGTATTTT. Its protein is CASSLGGTSTDTQYF.

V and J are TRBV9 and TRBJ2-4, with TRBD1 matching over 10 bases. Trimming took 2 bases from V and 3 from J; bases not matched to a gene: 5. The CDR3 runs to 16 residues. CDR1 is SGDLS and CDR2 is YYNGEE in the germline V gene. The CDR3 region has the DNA TGTGCCAGCAGCGTTAGACAGGGGGCCGACAAAAACATTCAGTACTTC. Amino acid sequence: CASSVRQGADKNIQYF.

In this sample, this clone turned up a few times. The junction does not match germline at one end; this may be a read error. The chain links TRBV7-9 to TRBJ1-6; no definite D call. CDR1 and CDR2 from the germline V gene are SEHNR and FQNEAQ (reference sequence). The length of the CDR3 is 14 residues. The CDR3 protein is CASSPEFDLSPLRF. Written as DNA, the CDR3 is TGTGCCAGCAGCCCCGAATTCGACCTCTCACCCCTCCGCTTT.

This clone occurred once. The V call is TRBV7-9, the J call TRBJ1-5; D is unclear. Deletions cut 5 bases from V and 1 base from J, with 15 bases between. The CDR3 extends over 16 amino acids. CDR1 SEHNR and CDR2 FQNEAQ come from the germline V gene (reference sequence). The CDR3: CASSATSSGSNQPQHF. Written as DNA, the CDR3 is TGTGCCAGCAGCGCGACGTCCTCAGGCAGCAATCAGCCCCAGCATTTT. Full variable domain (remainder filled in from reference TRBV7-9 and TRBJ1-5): DTGVSQNPRHKITKRGQNVTFRCDPISEHNRLYWYRQTLGQGPEFLTYFQNEAQLEKSRLLSDRFSAERPKGSFSTLEIQRTEQGDSAMYLCASSATSSGSNQPQHFGDGTRLSIL.

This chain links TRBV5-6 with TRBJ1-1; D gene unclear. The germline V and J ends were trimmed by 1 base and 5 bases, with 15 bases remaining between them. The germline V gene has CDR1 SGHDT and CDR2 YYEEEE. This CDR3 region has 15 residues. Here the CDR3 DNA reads TGTGCCAGCAGCTTGATCCATCGATCTGGGACTGAAGCTTTCTTT. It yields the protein CASSLIHRSGTEAFF.

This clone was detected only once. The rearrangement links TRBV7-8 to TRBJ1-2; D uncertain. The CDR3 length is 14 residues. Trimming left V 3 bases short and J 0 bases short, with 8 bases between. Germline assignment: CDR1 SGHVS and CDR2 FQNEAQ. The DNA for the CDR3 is TGTGCCAGCAGCTTCTACAGAGCTAACTATGGCTACACCTTC. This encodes CASSFYRANYGYTF.

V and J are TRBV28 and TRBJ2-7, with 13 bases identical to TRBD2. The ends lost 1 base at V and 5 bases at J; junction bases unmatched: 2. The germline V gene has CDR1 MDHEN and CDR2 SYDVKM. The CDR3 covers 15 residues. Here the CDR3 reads CASSLSGLAGDEQYF. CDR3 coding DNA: TGTGCCAGCAGTTTATCCGGACTAGCGGGAGACGAGCAGTACTTC. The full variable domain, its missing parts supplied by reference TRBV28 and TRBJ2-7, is DVKVTQSSRYLVKRTGEKVFLECVQDMDHENMFWYRQDPGLGLRLIYFSYDVKMKEKGDIPEGYSVSREKKERFSLILESASTNQTSMYLCASSLSGLAGDEQYFGPGTRLTVT.

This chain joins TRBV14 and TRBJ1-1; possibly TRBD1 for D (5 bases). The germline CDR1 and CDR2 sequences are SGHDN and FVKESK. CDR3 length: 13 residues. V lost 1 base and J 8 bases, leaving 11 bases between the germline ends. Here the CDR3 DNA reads TGTGCCAGCAGCCAAGTAGGGGTTGGGGAAGCTTTCTTT. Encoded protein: CASSQVGVGEAFF.

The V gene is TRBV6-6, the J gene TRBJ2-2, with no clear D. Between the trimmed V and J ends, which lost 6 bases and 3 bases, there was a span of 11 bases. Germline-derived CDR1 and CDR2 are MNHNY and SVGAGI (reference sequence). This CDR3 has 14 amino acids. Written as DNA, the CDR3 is TGTGCCAGCAGCCCTCCTCGCTACACCGGGGAGCTGTTTTTT. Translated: CASSPPRYTGELFF.

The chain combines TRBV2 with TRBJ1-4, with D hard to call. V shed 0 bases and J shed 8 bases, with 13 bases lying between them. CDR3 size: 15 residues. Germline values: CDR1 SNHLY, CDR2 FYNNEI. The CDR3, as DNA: TGTGCCAGCAGTGAAGCGCGGAACACGGGGGAAAAACTGTTTTTT. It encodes CASSEARNTGEKLFF.

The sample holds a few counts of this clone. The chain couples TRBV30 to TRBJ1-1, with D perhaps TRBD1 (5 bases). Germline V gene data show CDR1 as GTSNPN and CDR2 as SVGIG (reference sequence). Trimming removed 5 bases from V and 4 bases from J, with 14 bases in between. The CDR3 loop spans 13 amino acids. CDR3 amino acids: CAWRQGYGTEAFF. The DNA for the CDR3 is TGTGCCTGGCGCCAGGGCTACGGCACTGAAGCTTTCTTT.

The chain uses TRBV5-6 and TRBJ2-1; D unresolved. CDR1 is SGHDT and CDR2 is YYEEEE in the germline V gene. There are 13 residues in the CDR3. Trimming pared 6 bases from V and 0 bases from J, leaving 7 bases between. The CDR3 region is CASTGLSYNEQFF. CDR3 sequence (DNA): TGTGCCAGCACGGGCCTCTCCTACAATGAGCAGTTCTTC.

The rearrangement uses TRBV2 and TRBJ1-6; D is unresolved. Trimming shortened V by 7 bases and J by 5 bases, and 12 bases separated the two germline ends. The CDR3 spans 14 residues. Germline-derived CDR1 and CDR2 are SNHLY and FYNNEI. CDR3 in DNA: TGTGCCAGCACTGAGCGGACCCATAATTCACCCCTCCACTTT. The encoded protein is CASTERTHNSPLHF.

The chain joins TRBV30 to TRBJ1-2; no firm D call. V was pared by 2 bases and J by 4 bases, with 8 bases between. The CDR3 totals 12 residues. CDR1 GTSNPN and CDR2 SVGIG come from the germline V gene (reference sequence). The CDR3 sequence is CAWSMGGYGYTF. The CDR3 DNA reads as TGTGCCTGGAGTATGGGTGGCTATGGCTACACCTTC.

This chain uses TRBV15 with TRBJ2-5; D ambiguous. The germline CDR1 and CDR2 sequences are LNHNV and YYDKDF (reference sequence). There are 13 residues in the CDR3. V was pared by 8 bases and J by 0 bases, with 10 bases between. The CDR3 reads CATQQRNQETQYF. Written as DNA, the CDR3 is TGTGCCACCCAACAGCGAAACCAAGAGACCCAGTACTTC.

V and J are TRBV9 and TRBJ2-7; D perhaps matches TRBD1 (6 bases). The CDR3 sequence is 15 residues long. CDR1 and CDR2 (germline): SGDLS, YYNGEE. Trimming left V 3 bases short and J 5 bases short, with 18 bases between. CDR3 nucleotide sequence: TGTGCCAGCAGCGCAGGGCAGGGGAGAACCAACGAGCAGTACTTC. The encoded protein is CASSAGQGRTNEQYF.

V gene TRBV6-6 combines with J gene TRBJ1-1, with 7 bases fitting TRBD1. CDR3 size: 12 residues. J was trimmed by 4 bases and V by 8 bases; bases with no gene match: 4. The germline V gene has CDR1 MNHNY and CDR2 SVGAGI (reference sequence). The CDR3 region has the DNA TGTGCCAGCCTCGACAGGGCCACTGAAGCTTTCTTT. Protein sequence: CASLDRATEAFF.

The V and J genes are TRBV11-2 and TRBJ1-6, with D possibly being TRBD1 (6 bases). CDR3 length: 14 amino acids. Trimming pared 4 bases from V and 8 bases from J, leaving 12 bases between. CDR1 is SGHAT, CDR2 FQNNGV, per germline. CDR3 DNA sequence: TGTGCCAGCAGCTGGGGGGGCAGTGATTCACCCCTCCACTTT. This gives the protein CASSWGGSDSPLHF.

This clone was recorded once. In DNA form, the CDR3 reads TGTGCCAGTAGTCCCGTGGGGCCCAGCGGGACACCCTACGAGCAGTACTTC. It translates to CASSPVGPSGTPYEQYF. The chain has TRBV19 and TRBJ2-7, with D perhaps matching TRBD2 (7 bases). Germline V gives CDR1 LNHDA, CDR2 SQIVND (reference sequence). The CDR3 extends over 17 amino acids. Trimming left V 5 bases short and J 2 bases short, with 22 bases between. The full variable domain, rest sourced from reference TRBV19 and TRBJ2-7, is DGGITQSPKYLFRKEGQNVTLSCEQNLNHDAMYWYRQDPGQGLRLIYYSQIVNDFQKGDIAEGYSVSREKKESFPLTVTSAQKNPTAFYLCASSPVGPSGTPYEQYFGPGTRLTVT.

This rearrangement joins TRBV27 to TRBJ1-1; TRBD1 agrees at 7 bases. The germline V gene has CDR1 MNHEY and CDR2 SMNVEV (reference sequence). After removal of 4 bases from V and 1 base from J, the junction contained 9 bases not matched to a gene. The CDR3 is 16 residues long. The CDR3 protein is CASSSYRGGKNTEAFF. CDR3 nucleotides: TGTGCCAGCAGTTCCTACAGGGGCGGGAAGAACACTGAAGCTTTCTTT.

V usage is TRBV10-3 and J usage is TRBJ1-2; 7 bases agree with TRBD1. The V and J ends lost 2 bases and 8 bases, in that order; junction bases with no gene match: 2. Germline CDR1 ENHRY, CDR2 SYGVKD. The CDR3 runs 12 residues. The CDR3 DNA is TGTGCCATCAGTGAGCCGGACAGGGGCTACACCTTC. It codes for CAISEPDRGYTF.

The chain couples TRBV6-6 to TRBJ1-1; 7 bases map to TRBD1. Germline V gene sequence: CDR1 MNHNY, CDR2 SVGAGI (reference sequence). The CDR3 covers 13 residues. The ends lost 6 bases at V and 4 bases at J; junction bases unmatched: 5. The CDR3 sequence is CASRLQGSTEAFF. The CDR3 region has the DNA TGTGCCAGCAGATTACAGGGGTCCACTGAAGCTTTCTTT.

This chain's CDR3 is CASRLIILGYEQYF. CDR3 coding DNA: TGTGCCAGCAGGCTGATTATCCTCGGCTACGAGCAGTACTTC. The chain joins TRBV2 to TRBJ2-7; D gene uncertain. Germline V lookup: CDR1 SNHLY, CDR2 FYNNEI. V was trimmed by 6 bases and J by 3 bases, leaving 15 bases between them. The CDR3 runs to 14 residues.

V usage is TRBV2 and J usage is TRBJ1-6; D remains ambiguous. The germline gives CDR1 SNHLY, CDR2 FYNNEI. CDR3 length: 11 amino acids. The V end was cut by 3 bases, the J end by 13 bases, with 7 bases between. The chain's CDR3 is CASSDVGPLHF. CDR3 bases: TGTGCCAGCAGTGACGTCGGGCCCCTCCACTTT.

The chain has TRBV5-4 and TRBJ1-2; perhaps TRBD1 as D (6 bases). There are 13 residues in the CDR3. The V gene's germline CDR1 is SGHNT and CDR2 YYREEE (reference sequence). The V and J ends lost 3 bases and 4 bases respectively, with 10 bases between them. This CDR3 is CASSSDSLYGYTF. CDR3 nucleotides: TGTGCCAGCAGCTCGGACAGCCTCTATGGCTACACCTTC.

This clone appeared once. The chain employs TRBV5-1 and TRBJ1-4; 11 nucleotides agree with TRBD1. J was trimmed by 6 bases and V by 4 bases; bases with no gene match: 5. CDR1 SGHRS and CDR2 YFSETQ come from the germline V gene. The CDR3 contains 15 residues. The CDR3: CASSRTGGMDEKLFF. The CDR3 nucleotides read TGCGCCAGCAGCCGGACAGGGGGCATGGATGAAAAACTGTTTTTT.